This record covers a single T cell receptor (beta chain). What it binds is not known. This sample was taken from a study of CD8 T cells in ankylosing spondylitis. From germline, CDR1 is SGHAT and CDR2 FQNNGV. Unmatched junction bases numbered 15, after V lost 4 bases and J lost 5 bases. The CDR3 consists of 18 residues. Each TCR beta library was made by quantitative 5'-RACE that incorporated molecular barcodes. TCRdb reprocessed the 5' RACE reads via MiXCR and lists one record per CDR3 protein. In the table there are about 390,000 distinct CDR3 sequences, 20% to 25% of which are singletons. Regarding the study as a whole: Disease-linked clones were reportedly significantly enriched in matched ankylosing spondylitis synovial fluid. What seemed typical of ankylosing spondylitis blood was a TCR beta motif built from about eight highly homologous variants. In the blood and synovial fluid of reactive arthritis, some motif variants had been previously reported.

The receptor's source is a male donor with ankylosing spondylitis. Material for sequencing was blood, either unsorted or a sorted T cell fraction (not recorded which). The chain joins TRBV11-2 to TRBJ1-1, with 11 nucleotides matching TRBD1. In DNA, the CDR3 is TGTGCCAGCAGCTCCCGACGGACAGGGGGCGTGGGAAGGACTGAAGCTTTCTTT. Translated, it gives CASSSRRTGGVGRTEAFF.